This T cell receptor beta chain is from a study of T cell responses to AZD1222 COVID-19 vaccine. CDR1 and CDR2 from the germline V gene are LNHDA and SQIVND (reference sequence). This CDR3 region has 13 residues. V was pared by 3 bases and J by 13 bases, with 18 bases between. Only in-frame clones appear in the TCRdb table, and some are missing; sequencing was by immunoSEQ multiplex PCR. The repertoire holds 95,000 to 150,000 clones, with more than 70% as singletons. The starting material was peripheral blood, obtained on day 0 of AZD1222 vaccination. The V gene is TRBV19, the J gene TRBJ2-5, with D perhaps TRBD2 (5 bases). The TCR comes from an adult in good health. The CDR3 spells CASSIVSDSEPYF. CDR3 nucleotides: TGTGCCAGTAGTATCGTTAGCGACTCCGAACCGTACTTC.